The clone carrying this TCR beta chain was detected only a few times. Trimming at V came to 0 bases and at J to 2 bases, leaving 13 bases not matched to a gene. CDR3 length equals 19 residues. Per the germline V gene, CDR1 is LGHNA and CDR2 is YNFKEQ. After constant-region reverse-primer amplification, full-length variable regions underwent semi-nested PCR with Nested Universal Primer A. Each CDR3 protein is one row after TCRdb ran MiXCR on the 5' RACE reads. The sample holds about 50,000 distinct CDR3 sequences, 25% to 30% seen once. Purified naive CD4+ T cells were depleted of CD25+ Tregs. The V and J genes are TRBV4-2 and TRBJ2-5; the match to TRBD2 covers 9 bases. Sequencing input: naive CD4+ T cells sorted from blood. This sample's subset: naive CD4+ T cells, CD4+CD45RA+CD25-. The clonotype originates from a female donor with breast cancer. The CDR3 sequence: CASSQDRPGATSGQETQYF. The CDR3 nucleotides are TGTGCCAGCAGCCAAGATCGTCCAGGGGCCACTAGCGGGCAAGAGACCCAGTACTTC.